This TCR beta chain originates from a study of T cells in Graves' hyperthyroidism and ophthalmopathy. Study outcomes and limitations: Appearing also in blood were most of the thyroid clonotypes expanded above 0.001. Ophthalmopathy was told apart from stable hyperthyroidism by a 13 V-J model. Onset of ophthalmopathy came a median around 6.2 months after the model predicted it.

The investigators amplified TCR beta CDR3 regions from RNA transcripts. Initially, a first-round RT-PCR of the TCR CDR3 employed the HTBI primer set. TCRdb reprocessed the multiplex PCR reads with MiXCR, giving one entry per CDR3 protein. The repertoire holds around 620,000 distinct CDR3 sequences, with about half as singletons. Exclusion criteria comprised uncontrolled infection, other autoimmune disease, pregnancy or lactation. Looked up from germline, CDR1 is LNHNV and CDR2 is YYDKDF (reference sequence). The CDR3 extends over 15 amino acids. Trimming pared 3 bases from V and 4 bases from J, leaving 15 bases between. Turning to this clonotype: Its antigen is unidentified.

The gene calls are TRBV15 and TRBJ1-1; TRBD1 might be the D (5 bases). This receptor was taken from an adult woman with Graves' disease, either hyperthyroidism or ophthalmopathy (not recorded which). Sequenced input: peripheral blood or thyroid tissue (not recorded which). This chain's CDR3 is CATSRNRQSTTEAFF. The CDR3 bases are TGTGCCACCAGCAGGAACAGACAGAGCACCACTGAAGCTTTCTTT.